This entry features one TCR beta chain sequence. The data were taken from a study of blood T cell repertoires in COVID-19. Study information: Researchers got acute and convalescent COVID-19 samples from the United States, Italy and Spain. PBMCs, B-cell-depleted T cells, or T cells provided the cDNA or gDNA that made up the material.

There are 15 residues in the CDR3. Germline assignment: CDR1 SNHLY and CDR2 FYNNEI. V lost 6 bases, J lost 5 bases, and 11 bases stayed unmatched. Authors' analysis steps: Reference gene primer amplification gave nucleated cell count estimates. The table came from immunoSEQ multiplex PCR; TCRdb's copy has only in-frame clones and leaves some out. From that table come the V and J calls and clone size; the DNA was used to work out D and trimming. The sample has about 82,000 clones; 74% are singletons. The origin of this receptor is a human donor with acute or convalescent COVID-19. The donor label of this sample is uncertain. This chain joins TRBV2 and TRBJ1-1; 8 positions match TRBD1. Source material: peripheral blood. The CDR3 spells CASRDRVWSGTEAFF. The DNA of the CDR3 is TGTGCCAGCAGGGACAGGGTTTGGTCGGGAACTGAAGCTTTCTTT.